This TCR beta chain emerged from a study of blood T cell repertoires in COVID-19. Study as a whole: Italy, Spain and the United States were the sources of the convalescent and acute COVID-19 samples.

Only in-frame clones appear in the TCRdb table, and some are missing; sequencing was by immunoSEQ multiplex PCR. This sample has under 300,000 clones; 86% occur once, and the top ten carry over 2%. Trimming stripped 7 bases from V and 2 bases from J, with 13 bases between. In germline, CDR1 is SGHRS, CDR2 YFSETQ. The CDR3 is 15 residues long. This clone has just one count. The J gene is TRBJ2-6, the V gene TRBV5-1; a possible D gene is TRBD2 (6 bases). This TCR was sampled from a man between 25 and 39 years old who had recovered from COVID-19. Sequencing was performed on peripheral blood. The CDR3 spells CASGQGGTGANVLTF. DNA of the CDR3: TGCGCCAGCGGGCAGGGAGGAACTGGGGCCAACGTCCTGACTTTC.